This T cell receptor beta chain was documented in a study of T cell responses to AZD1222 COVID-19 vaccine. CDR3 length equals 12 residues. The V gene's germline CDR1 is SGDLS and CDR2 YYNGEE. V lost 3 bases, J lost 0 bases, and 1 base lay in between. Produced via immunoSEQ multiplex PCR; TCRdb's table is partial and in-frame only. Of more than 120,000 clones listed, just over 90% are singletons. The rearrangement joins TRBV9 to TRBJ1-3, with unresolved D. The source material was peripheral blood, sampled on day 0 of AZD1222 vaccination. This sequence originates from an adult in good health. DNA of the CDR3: TGTGCCAGCAGCGGCTCTGGAAACACCATATATTTT. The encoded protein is CASSGSGNTIYF.